The sample holds a few counts of the clone carrying this T cell receptor beta chain. Amplification of TCR beta used genomic DNA extracted from peripheral blood. TRB rearrangements spanning V, D and J were amplified using mixed TRB-A/B primers. Using its own MiXCR run on the multiplex PCR reads, TCRdb lists one record per CDR3 protein. The table records approximately 6,100 distinct CDR3 sequences, approximately 38% of them present only once. Germline CDR1 and CDR2: MNHEY and SVGAGI. Trimming removed 5 bases from V and 4 bases from J; junction bases left unmatched: 4. There are 14 residues in the CDR3. This sample was taken from a study of T cell repertoires in aging, cancer and after chemotherapy.

What was sequenced was blood. The J gene is TRBJ1-5, the V gene TRBV6-5; 8 positions agree with TRBD1. This receptor was identified in a human donor with a blood cancer. The CDR3 DNA reads as TGTGCCAGCAGTCTCGGGACAGGTAATCAGCCCCAGCATTTT. This codes for CASSLGTGNQPQHF.